This entry is about one TCR beta chain. The sample is drawn from a study of CD8 T cells in Susac syndrome. TCR beta sequencing covered blood CD8+ and CD4+ T cells. Negative isolation was used for CD8+ and CD4+ T cells and FACS enrichment for TEMRA cells. It was with random hexamers that roughly 0.45 to 1 ug RNA was reverse transcribed. Across 54 Vbeta and 13 Jbeta, immunoSEQ multiplex PCR amplified TCR beta CDR3. TCRdb used MiXCR to reprocess the immunoSEQ multiplex PCR reads, holding one entry per CDR3 protein. The sample holds approximately 190,000 distinct CDR3 sequences; under 95% are singletons and the top ten take around 0.1%. CDR1 is MDHEN, CDR2 SYDVKM, per germline. The CDR3 has 10 residues. V lost 3 bases to trimming and J lost 5 bases, with 2 bases between them.

The sequencing input was CD4+ T cells from PBMCs. This sequence originates from a human donor in good health. The gene calls are TRBV28 and TRBJ2-7, with D hard to call. CDR3 coding DNA: TGTGCCAGCAGTTTTAACGAGCAGTACTTC. This codes for CASSFNEQYF.